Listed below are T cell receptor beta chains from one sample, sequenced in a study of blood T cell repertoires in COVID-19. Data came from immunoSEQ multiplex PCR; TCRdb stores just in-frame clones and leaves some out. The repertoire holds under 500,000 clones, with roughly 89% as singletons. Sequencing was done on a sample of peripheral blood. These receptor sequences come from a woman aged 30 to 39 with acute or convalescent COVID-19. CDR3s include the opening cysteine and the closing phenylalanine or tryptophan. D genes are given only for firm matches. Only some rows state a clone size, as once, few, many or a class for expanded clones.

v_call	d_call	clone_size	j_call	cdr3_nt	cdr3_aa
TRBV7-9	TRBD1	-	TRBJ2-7	TGTGCCAGCAGCCCAGGGACAGGAACCTACGAGCAGTACTTC	CASSPGTGTYEQYF
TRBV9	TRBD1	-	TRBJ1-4	TGTGCCAGCAGCGTAGGTGGACAGGGAGGTGGAGAAAAACTGTTTTTT	CASSVGGQGGGEKLFF
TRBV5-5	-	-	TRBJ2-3	TGTGCCAGCAGCTTGTCTAGCACAGATACGCAGTATTTT	CASSLSSTDTQYF
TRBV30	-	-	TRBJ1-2	TGTGCCTGGGGGCCCGGTAGGTCAGAGCGTGGCTACACCTTC	CAWGPGRSERGYTF
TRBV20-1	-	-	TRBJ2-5	TGCAGTGCCCTTAGAGGGGAGACCCAGTACTTC	CSALRGETQYF
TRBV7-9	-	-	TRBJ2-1	TGTGCCAGCAGGCACGGGGGGCCCTACAATGAGCAGTTCTTC	CASRHGGPYNEQFF
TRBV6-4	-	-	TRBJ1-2	TGTGCCAGCAGCGCTAGGATGGGCTATGGCTACACCTTC	CASSARMGYGYTF
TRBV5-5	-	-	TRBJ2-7	TGTGCCAGCAGCTTGCGGTACTCCGCCTACGAGCAGTACTTC	CASSLRYSAYEQYF
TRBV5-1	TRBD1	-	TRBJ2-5	TGCGCCAGCAGCTTGGGAAAGGGGACAGTCTTCCAAGAGACCCAGTACTTC	CASSLGKGTVFQETQYF
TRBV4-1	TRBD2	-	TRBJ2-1	TGCGCCAGCAGCCACCAGGTCAGCGGGGGGGCGGCAGAGCAGTTCTTC	CASSHQVSGGAAEQFF
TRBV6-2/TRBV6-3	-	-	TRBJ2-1	TGTGCCAGCAGTTCGAGTTCCAATGAGCAGTTCTTC	CASSSSSNEQFF
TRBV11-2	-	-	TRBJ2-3	TGTGCCAGCAGCTTCGAAAGGGGGGATACGCAGTATTTT	CASSFERGDTQYF
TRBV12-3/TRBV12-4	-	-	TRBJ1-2	TGTGCCAGCAGTTGGGGCGGCTATGGCTACACCTTC	CASSWGGYGYTF
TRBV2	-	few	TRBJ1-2	TGTGCCAGCAGTGTCCGACAGCGCAACGGCTACACCTTC	CASSVRQRNGYTF
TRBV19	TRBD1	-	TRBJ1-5	TGTGCCAGTAGTGCCAGACAGGGGATGAGCTCACGACTGGGGGATCAGCCCCAGCATTTT	CASSARQGMSSRLGDQPQHF
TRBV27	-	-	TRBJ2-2	TGTGCCAGCAGTTTATTTGAGCGCGGGGAGCTGTTTTTT	CASSLFERGELFF
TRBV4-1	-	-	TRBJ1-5	TGCGCCAGCAGCCAAGTAAGCCCAAGCAATCAGCCCCAGCATTTT	CASSQVSPSNQPQHF
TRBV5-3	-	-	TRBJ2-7	TGTGCCAGAAGCTTGGTCCTTTTGGCGGCCTCCTACGAGCAGTACTTC	CARSLVLLAASYEQYF
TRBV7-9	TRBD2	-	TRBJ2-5	TGTGCCAGCAGCTTAGGACTAGCGGGGGGAATGCAAGAGACCCAGTACTTC	CASSLGLAGGMQETQYF
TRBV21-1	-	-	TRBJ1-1	TGTGCCAGCAGCAAAGCGGGGGGGCGCCCATCCCGCACTGAAGCTTTCTTT	CASSKAGGRPSRTEAFF
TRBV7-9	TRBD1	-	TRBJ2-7	TGTGCCAGCAGCTTAGTACAGGGGGTGAACGAGCAGTACTTC	CASSLVQGVNEQYF
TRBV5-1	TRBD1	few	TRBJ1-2	TGCGCCAGCAGCTTCGGGACAGGGTACTATGGCTACACCTTC	CASSFGTGYYGYTF
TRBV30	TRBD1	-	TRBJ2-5	TGTGCCGGGGTGACAGGGCCTAACCCCCAAGAGACCCAGTACTTC	CAGVTGPNPQETQYF
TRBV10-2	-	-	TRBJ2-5	TGCGCCAGCAGACAATCACCAGCCACGGGGGTTAAAGAGACCCAGTACTTC	CASRQSPATGVKETQYF
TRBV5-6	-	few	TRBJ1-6	TGTGCCAGCAGCTTTCTATCACGGGGTCCGGATAATTCACCCCTCCACTTT	CASSFLSRGPDNSPLHF
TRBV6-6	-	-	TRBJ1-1	TGTGCCAGCCGGTTCCAGGGGAACACTGAAGCTTTCTTT	CASRFQGNTEAFF
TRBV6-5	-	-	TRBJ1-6	TGTGCCAGTCAAACCGGGAGCTCCTATAATTCACCCCTCCACTTT	CASQTGSSYNSPLHF
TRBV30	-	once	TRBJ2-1	TGTGCCTGGAGTCTCCTCCCTTGGGACACGATGCTCAATGAGCAGTTCTTC	CAWSLLPWDTMLNEQFF
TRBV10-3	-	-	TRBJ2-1	TGTGCCATCAGTGAGGGAGGCAATGAGCAGTTCTTC	CAISEGGNEQFF
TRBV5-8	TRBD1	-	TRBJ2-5	TGTGCCAGCAGCTTCTCCGGGACAGGGCAAGAGACCCAGTACTTC	CASSFSGTGQETQYF
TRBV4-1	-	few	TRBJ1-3	TGCGCCAGCAGCCAATCGGACAGTTCTGGAAACACCATATATTTT	CASSQSDSSGNTIYF
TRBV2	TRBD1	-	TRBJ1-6	TGTGCCAGCAGAAAGGACAGGGGTGATTCACCCCTCCACTTT	CASRKDRGDSPLHF
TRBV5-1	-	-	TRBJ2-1	TGCGCCAGCAGCGGAGACAGGACCTACAATGAGCAGTTCTTC	CASSGDRTYNEQFF
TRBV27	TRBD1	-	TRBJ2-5	TGTGCCAGCAGTTCCGGGACAGGGATATTGGGGGAGACCCAGTACTTC	CASSSGTGILGETQYF
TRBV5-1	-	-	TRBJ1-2	TGCGCCAGCAGCTTGGGACACAACTATGGCTACACCTTC	CASSLGHNYGYTF
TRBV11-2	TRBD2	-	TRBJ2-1	TGTGCCAGCAGCGCTAGCGGGGGGGCCAATGAGCAGTTCTTC	CASSASGGANEQFF
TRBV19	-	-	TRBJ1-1	TGTGCCAGTAGTATAGGACAGGAAGCTTTCTTT	CASSIGQEAFF
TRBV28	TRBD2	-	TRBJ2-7	TGTGCCAGCAGTTTATTACTAGCGGGGGGGCTCGAGCAGTACTTC	CASSLLLAGGLEQYF
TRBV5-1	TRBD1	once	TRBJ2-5	TGCGCCAGCTACACCGGGACAGAAGAGACCCAGTACTTC	CASYTGTEETQYF
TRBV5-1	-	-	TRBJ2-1	TGCGCCAGCAGCTCTACAGGAAGCTCCTACAATGAGCAGTTCTTC	CASSSTGSSYNEQFF
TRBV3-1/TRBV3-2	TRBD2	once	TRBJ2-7	TGTGCCAGCAGCCAAGATTTGGTTGGACTAGCGGATTACGAGCAGTACTTC	CASSQDLVGLADYEQYF
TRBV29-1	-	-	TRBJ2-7	TGCAGCGTTGATGCCGCAGGGGCGCAGTACTTC	CSVDAAGAQYF
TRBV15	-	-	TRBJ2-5	TGTGCCACCAGCAGATATAGCCCCGAGACCCAGTACTTC	CATSRYSPETQYF
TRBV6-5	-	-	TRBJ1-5	TGTGCCAGCAGTTACACCGGACAGCTAAATCAGCCCCAGCATTTT	CASSYTGQLNQPQHF
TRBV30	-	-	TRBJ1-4	TGTGCCTGGAGTGCCCTCCTAGGTGAAAAACTGTTTTTT	CAWSALLGEKLFF
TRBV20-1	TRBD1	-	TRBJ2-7	TGCAGTGCTAGTGCCGGGACAGGGGGCGACGAGCAGTACTTC	CSASAGTGGDEQYF
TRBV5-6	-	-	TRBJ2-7	TGTGCCAGCAGCAACGACAGGCTACTCTCCTACGAGCAGTACTTC	CASSNDRLLSYEQYF
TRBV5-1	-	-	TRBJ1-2	TGCGCCAGCAGCTTGGGGCAGGGTGTCTATGGCTACACCTTC	CASSLGQGVYGYTF
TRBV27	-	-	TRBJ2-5	TGTGCCAGCAGTCCATTCGAGCGGGACACTCCTGGGGACCAAGAGACCCAGTACTTC	CASSPFERDTPGDQETQYF
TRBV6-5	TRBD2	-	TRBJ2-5	TGTGCCAGCAGTCTGCGGGGGGATCAAGAGACCCAGTACTTC	CASSLRGDQETQYF
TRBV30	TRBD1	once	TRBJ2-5	TGTGCCGGTTTTGACAGGGTGCGAGAGACCCAGTACTTC	CAGFDRVRETQYF